This TCR beta chain is drawn from a study of blood T cell repertoires in COVID-19. Cohort 3 donors counted as recovered after two negative PCRs, clearance, or resolved symptoms. Produced via immunoSEQ multiplex PCR; TCRdb's table is partial and in-frame only. Of over 300,000 clones listed, about nine tenths are singletons. Sequenced sample: PBMCs or T cells enriched from blood (not recorded which). The clonotype originates from a woman aged 18-29 years who had recovered from COVID-19.

CDR3 in DNA: TGTGCCAGCAGCTTAGATCACGGCGAGCAGTACTTC. It yields the protein CASSLDHGEQYF. The V and J genes are TRBV11-2 and TRBJ2-7; D is ambiguous. Germline CDR1 and CDR2: SGHAT and FQNNGV. V lost 0 bases, J lost 6 bases, and 6 bases lay in between. This CDR3 spans 12 amino acids.